The rows below give T cell receptor beta chains drawn from one sample of a study of cytomegalovirus exposure and HLA in healthy donors. The data were produced by immunoSEQ multiplex PCR, yet TCRdb's version contains in-frame clones alone and is incomplete. The sample includes roughly 170,000 clones, about three quarters of them seen just once. The sample comprised PBMCs. These receptors originate from a girl aged 5 to 17 in good health and CMV-seronegative. CDR3s include the opening cysteine and the closing phenylalanine or tryptophan. D genes are given only for firm matches. Only part of the rows carry a size: once, few, many, or a class if the clone is expanded.

>TRBJ1-2|TRBV19|.|once
CASSMEGTGYTF
TGTGCCAGTAGTATGGAGGGAACCGGCTACACCTTC
>TRBJ2-7|TRBV6-5|.|.
CASSYTSPFGEQYF
TGTGCCAGCAGTTACACTTCACCGTTCGGCGAGCAGTACTTC
>TRBJ1-4|TRBV27|.|once
CASSLSEQGGLFF
TGTGCCAGCAGTTTATCGGAGCAGGGAGGACTGTTTTTT
>TRBJ2-7|TRBV11-2|TRBD2|.
CASSLGRGKHYEQYF
TGTGCCAGCAGCTTAGGGCGGGGGAAACACTACGAGCAGTACTTC
>TRBJ1-2|TRBV7-9|.|few
CASSLGQNYGYTF
TGTGCCAGCAGCTTAGGACAGAACTATGGCTACACCTTC
>TRBJ1-5|TRBV5-1|.|.
CASRETGNSNQPQHF
TGCGCCAGCAGAGAAACAGGAAACAGCAATCAGCCCCAGCATTTT
>TRBJ2-7|TRBV13|TRBD1|.
CASSRGQSYEQYF
TGTGCCAGCAGTCGGGGACAGTCGTATGAGCAGTACTTC
>TRBJ2-7|TRBV30|.|.
CAWGSLFSYEQYF
TGTGCCTGGGGCTCTTTATTCTCCTACGAGCAGTACTTC
>TRBJ2-4|TRBV6-5|TRBD2|few
CASSRGLGNIQYF
TGTGCCAGCAGCCGCGGACTAGGGAACATTCAGTACTTC
>TRBJ1-6|TRBV5-5|.|.
CASSLQGKNNSPLHF
TGTGCCAGCAGCTTACAGGGTAAGAATAATTCACCCCTCCACTTT
>TRBJ2-7|TRBV10-3|.|.
CAISSGAYEQYF
TGTGCCATCTCGAGTGGAGCCTACGAGCAGTACTTC
>TRBJ1-1|TRBV6-5|TRBD1|.
CASGQGNTEAFF
TGTGCCAGTGGACAGGGGAACACTGAAGCTTTCTTT
>TRBJ2-7|TRBV27|TRBD2|.
CASSYGGAQDEQYF
TGTGCCAGCAGTTACGGGGGGGCCCAGGACGAGCAGTACTTC
>TRBJ1-1|TRBV5-8|TRBD1|.
CASSNYRGQAEAFF
TGTGCCAGCAGCAATTACAGGGGGCAAGCTGAAGCTTTCTTT
>TRBJ2-1|TRBV7-3|.|few
CASSRDYLF
TGTGCCAGCAGCCGAGATTACCTCTTC
>TRBJ2-2|TRBV5-4|.|.
CASSLNMDTGELFF
TGTGCCAGCAGCTTGAACATGGACACCGGGGAGCTGTTTTTT
>TRBJ2-2|TRBV6-5|TRBD2|few
CASSSPSGIVTGELFF
TGTGCCAGCAGTTCACCTAGCGGAATAGTCACCGGGGAGCTGTTTTTT
>TRBJ1-1|TRBV27|TRBD1|few
CASSLRTGGSEAFF
TGTGCCAGCAGTTTAAGGACAGGGGGGTCTGAAGCTTTCTTT
>TRBJ1-1|TRBV6-1|.|.
CASNIRGGDTEAFF
TGTGCCAGCAACATCCGGGGTGGCGATACTGAAGCTTTCTTT
>TRBJ2-5|TRBV11-2|.|.
CASTPPSEETQYF
TGTGCCAGCACCCCCCCTAGCGAGGAGACCCAGTACTTC
>TRBJ1-6|TRBV6-5|TRBD1|.
CATSQGAYYNSPLNF
TGTGCCACCTCACAGGGGGCTTACTATAATTCACCCCTCAACTTT
>TRBJ1-1|TRBV14|TRBD1|.
CASSQDRGTGTGYTEAFF
TGTGCCAGCAGCCAAGATCGTGGGACCGGGACAGGGTACACTGAAGCTTTCTTT
>TRBJ1-6|TRBV27|.|few
CASTGRGWSYNSPLHF
TGTGCCAGCACCGGGCGGGGTTGGAGCTATAATTCACCCCTCCACTTT
>TRBJ2-3|TRBV19|.|few
CASSPSSDTQYF
TGTGCCAGTAGTCCGAGTTCGGATACGCAGTATTTT
>TRBJ2-7|TRBV5-1|TRBD1|few
CASSVDRIPYEQYF
TGCGCCAGCAGCGTGGACAGGATACCCTACGAGCAGTACTTC
>TRBJ2-3|TRBV5-1|TRBD2|.
CASSYGLAGGRGTDTQYF
TGCGCCAGCAGCTACGGACTAGCGGGGGGGCGGGGCACAGATACGCAGTATTTT
>TRBJ2-3|TRBV5-6|TRBD2|.
CASPPPRLAGDTDTQYF
TGTGCCAGCCCCCCGCCGCGACTAGCGGGGGACACAGATACGCAGTATTTT
>TRBJ1-6|TRBV18|TRBD1|.
CASSTTGDNSPLHF
TGTGCCAGCTCAACGACAGGGGACAATTCACCCCTCCACTTT
>TRBJ2-5|TRBV10-3|.|.
CAISAQGGGETQYF
TGTGCCATCAGTGCACAGGGAGGGGGGGAGACCCAGTACTTC
>TRBJ1-2|TRBV19|TRBD1|.
CASSMMNTGTGDYTF
TGTGCCAGTAGTATGATGAATACCGGGACAGGGGACTACACCTTC